This is a list of T cell receptor beta chains from one sample in a study of immune cell composition in non-small cell lung cancer. Clones were sequenced by immunoSEQ multiplex PCR, and TCRdb holds only the in-frame ones, with some missing. The sample yields about 14,000 clones, 81% seen once. Input material: lung tumor tissue. The receptors were gathered from a human donor with non-small cell lung cancer. Each CDR3 is given with its conserved first and last residue. A D gene is named only where the DNA matches it firmly. The listing skips clone size in some rows; elsewhere it reads once, few, many or a size class.

>NA|TRBJ1-6|TRBV5-5|NA
CASSFGPFSPLHF
TGTGCCAGCAGCTTTGGGCCTTTTTCACCCCTCCACTTT
>TRBD2|TRBJ2-1|TRBV19|NA
CASKSGIYNEQFF
TGTGCCAGTAAGAGCGGGATATACAATGAGCAGTTCTTC
>TRBD2|TRBJ2-3|TRBV5-1|NA
CASSWGASGLRTDTQYF
TGCGCCAGCAGCTGGGGGGCTAGCGGGCTTCGCACAGATACGCAGTATTTT
>TRBD2|TRBJ2-3|TRBV11-2|NA
CASSLGLAADTQYF
TGTGCCAGCAGCTTAGGGCTAGCGGCAGATACGCAGTATTTT
>TRBD2|TRBJ2-1|TRBV19|NA
CASDGGGSYNEQFF
TGTGCCAGTGACGGCGGGGGCTCCTACAATGAGCAGTTCTTC
>NA|TRBJ2-2|TRBV7-8|NA
CASSPLSLANTGELFF
TGTGCCAGCAGCCCACTGTCCCTCGCGAACACCGGGGAGCTGTTTTTT
>TRBD1|TRBJ2-7|TRBV6-4|NA
CASSDSRDRGGEEQYF
TGTGCCAGCAGTGACTCTAGGGACAGGGGTGGTGAGGAGCAGTACTTC
>NA|TRBJ2-3|TRBV7-9|NA
CASSLGVSTDTQYF
TGTGCCAGCAGCTTAGGTGTCAGCACAGATACGCAGTATTTT
>TRBD1|TRBJ1-1|TRBV7-2|NA
CASATGMNTEAFF
TGTGCCAGCGCGACAGGGATGAACACTGAAGCTTTCTTT
>NA|TRBJ2-1|TRBV11-3|NA
CASSLVSGEAYNEQFF
TGTGCCAGCAGCCTAGTATCTGGGGAAGCCTACAATGAGCAGTTCTTC
>NA|TRBJ1-1|TRBV2|NA
CASSGANMNTEAFF
TGTGCCAGCAGTGGGGCCAACATGAACACTGAAGCTTTCTTT
>NA|TRBJ1-1|TRBV19|NA
CASSIRGSGNGEAFF
TGTGCCAGTAGTATTCGGGGCTCGGGGAATGGTGAAGCTTTCTTT
>NA|TRBJ1-1|TRBV15|few
CATSRSRDIGTEAFF
TGTGCCACCAGCAGATCCCGGGACATCGGCACTGAAGCTTTCTTT
>NA|TRBJ2-7|TRBV30|NA
CAWSLGLAGSEQYF
TGTGCCTGGAGCCTGGGACTGGCGGGAAGCGAGCAGTACTTC
>NA|TRBJ2-5|TRBV4-2|NA
CASSQEPGQETQYF
TGTGCCAGCAGCCAAGAGCCAGGGCAAGAGACCCAGTACTTC
>NA|TRBJ2-7|TRBV9|few
CASSVAPAATYEQYF
TGTGCCAGCAGCGTAGCTCCCGCGGCGACCTACGAGCAGTACTTC
>TRBD1|TRBJ1-5|TRBV28|NA
CASSLPLWTDRGNQPQHF
TGTGCCAGCAGTTTACCACTCTGGACGGACAGGGGCAATCAGCCCCAGCATTTT
>TRBD1|TRBJ2-1|TRBV28|NA
CASSFLDRGYNEQFF
TGTGCCAGCAGTTTCCTGGACAGGGGGTACAATGAGCAGTTCTTC
>NA|TRBJ2-7|TRBV10-2|NA
CASRLGQRISYEQYF
TGCGCCAGCAGACTAGGACAGAGGATTTCCTACGAGCAGTACTTC
>TRBD2|TRBJ2-7|TRBV19|few
CASSKAQTSGRTYEQYF
TGTGCCAGTAGTAAAGCCCAAACTAGCGGGAGAACCTACGAGCAGTACTTC
>NA|TRBJ2-5|TRBV19|NA
CASSSQAGETQYF
TGTGCCAGTAGTTCTCAGGCGGGGGAGACCCAGTACTTC
>NA|TRBJ1-1|TRBV30|NA
CAWNPGNTEAFF
TGTGCCTGGAATCCGGGGAACACTGAAGCTTTCTTT
>NA|TRBJ1-1|TRBV28|NA
CASSLPGTEAFF
TGTGCCAGCAGTCTACCGGGGACTGAAGCTTTCTTT
>TRBD1|TRBJ2-1|TRBV7-9|NA
CASSLGPGQGNEQFF
TGTGCCAGCAGCTTAGGCCCGGGACAGGGCAATGAGCAGTTCTTC
>NA|TRBJ1-6|TRBV6-5|NA
CASRRQDFNSPLHF
TGTGCCAGCAGACGACAGGACTTTAATTCACCCCTCCACTTT
>NA|TRBJ1-5|TRBV6-1|NA
CASSEILGQPQHF
TGTGCCAGCAGTGAAATCTTAGGTCAGCCCCAGCATTTT
>NA|TRBJ2-7|TRBV6-1|NA
CASSAPELQVFEQYF
TGTGCCAGCAGTGCGCCGGAACTCCAAGTATTCGAGCAGTACTTC
>TRBD2|TRBJ2-3|TRBV7-2|NA
CASSFIAGVTDTQYF
TGTGCCAGCAGCTTTATAGCGGGAGTAACAGATACGCAGTATTTT
>NA|TRBJ2-5|TRBV12-5|NA
CASGLGREETQYF
TGTGCTAGTGGTTTGGGCAGGGAAGAGACCCAGTACTTC
>NA|TRBJ2-2|TRBV5-5|NA
CASSLGLAENTGELFF
TGTGCCAGCAGCTTGGGGCTAGCAGAGAACACCGGGGAGCTGTTTTTT
>TRBD2|TRBJ2-1|TRBV6-5|NA
CASSYSLAGGQIEQFF
TGTGCCAGCAGTTACTCCCTAGCGGGAGGGCAAATTGAGCAGTTCTTC
>NA|TRBJ2-7|TRBV28|NA
CAICQLPNYEQYF
TGTGCCATCTGCCAACTTCCGAACTACGAGCAGTACTTC
>TRBD2|TRBJ2-1|TRBV7-6|few
CASSLVAGGGNEQFF
TGTGCCAGCAGCTTAGTAGCGGGAGGGGGGAATGAGCAGTTCTTC
>NA|TRBJ2-3|TRBV7-9|NA
CASSHGLGENTQYF
TGTGCCAGCAGCCATGGTCTGGGGGAAAATACGCAGTATTTT
>NA|TRBJ1-5|TRBV5-6|NA
CASSLASGPQHF
TGTGCCAGCAGCTTGGCTTCGGGACCCCAGCATTTT
>NA|TRBJ1-5|TRBV5-8|few
CASSPEGLGQPQHF
TGTGCCAGCAGCCCGGAGGGTTTGGGTCAGCCCCAGCATTTT
>TRBD2|TRBJ2-5|TRBV11-3|NA
CASSSKAGGETQYF
TGTGCCAGCAGCTCTAAAGCGGGAGGCGAGACCCAGTACTTC
>NA|TRBJ2-1|TRBV7-8|NA
CASSWGLNYYNEQFF
TGTGCCAGCAGCTGGGGGCTAAATTACTACAATGAGCAGTTCTTC
>TRBD1|TRBJ1-1|TRBV27|NA
CASSLSPGTVVAFF
TGTGCCAGCAGTTTGTCCCCGGGGACAGTGGTAGCTTTCTTT
>TRBD2|TRBJ2-1|TRBV4-2|NA
CASSRLLAGVSNNEQFF
TGTGCCAGCAGCCGCCTACTAGCGGGAGTGTCGAACAATGAGCAGTTCTTC
>NA|TRBJ1-1|TRBV18|few
CASSPIPPQGSGGTEAFF
TGTGCCAGCTCACCGATCCCCCCACAGGGTAGCGGTGGCACTGAAGCTTTCTTT
>NA|TRBJ2-1|TRBV2|NA
CASRGLNEQFF
TGTGCCAGCAGAGGCCTAAATGAGCAGTTCTTC
>NA|TRBJ2-7|TRBV6-5|NA
CASFSDPSSYEQYF
TGTGCCAGCTTTAGCGACCCGAGCTCCTACGAGCAGTACTTC
>NA|TRBJ2-1|TRBV6-6|NA
CASSSQSAEYNEQFF
TGTGCCAGCAGTTCCCAGTCAGCGGAGTACAATGAGCAGTTCTTC
>TRBD2|TRBJ2-3|TRBV28|NA
CASQLAGSTDTQYF
TGTGCCAGCCAACTAGCGGGCAGCACAGATACGCAGTATTTT
>NA|TRBJ2-1|TRBV19|NA
CASSPLAGSSYNEQFF
TGTGCCAGTAGTCCCCTGGCGGGTAGCTCCTACAATGAGCAGTTCTTC
>TRBD2|TRBJ2-3|TRBV5-1|NA
CASSHTSGSADTQYF
TGCGCCAGCAGCCACACTAGCGGGAGTGCAGATACGCAGTATTTT
>NA|TRBJ1-1|TRBV18|NA
CASSPNRNTEAFF
TGTGCCAGCTCACCGAATAGGAACACTGAAGCTTTCTTT
>NA|TRBJ1-1|TRBV19|NA
CASSPGSGRSYTEAFF
TGTGCCAGTAGTCCCGGATCGGGCAGGTCGTACACTGAAGCTTTCTTT
>NA|TRBJ2-2|TRBV18|NA
CASSPRSGGATGELFF
TGTGCCAGCTCACCACGCAGCGGAGGGGCCACCGGGGAGCTGTTTTTT
>TRBD2|TRBJ2-1|TRBV6-5|NA
CASSYGAGVGEQFF
TGTGCCAGCAGTTACGGAGCGGGAGTAGGTGAGCAGTTCTTC
>TRBD2|TRBJ2-7|TRBV28|NA
CASSTGLFGYEQYF
TGTGCCAGCAGTACGGGACTATTTGGCTACGAGCAGTACTTC
>NA|TRBJ2-1|TRBV7-8|NA
CASSPYNEQFF
TGTGCCAGCAGCCCTTACAATGAGCAGTTCTTC
>NA|TRBJ1-1|TRBV7-3|few
CASSLLNTVNTEAFF
TGTGCCAGCAGCTTATTGAATACAGTGAACACTGAAGCTTTCTTT
>TRBD2|TRBJ2-1|TRBV28|NA
CASSSIVSGRSYNEQFF
TGTGCCAGCAGTTCAATAGTTAGCGGGAGATCCTACAATGAGCAGTTCTTC